This is a list of T cell receptor beta chains from one sample in a study of cytomegalovirus exposure and HLA in healthy donors. Sequencing was performed with immunoSEQ multiplex PCR; in TCRdb, only in-frame clones are kept and a portion is missing. This table holds approximately 170,000 clones, 85% found once. The sequenced material came from PBMCs. All receptors derive from a boy younger than 10 in good health and CMV-seronegative. The CDR3 runs from the conserved cysteine through the conserved F or W. A D gene is named only where the DNA matches it firmly. Size values are once, few and many counts, or a class for expanded clones, and some rows have none.

>-|TRBD2|TRBV29-1|TRBJ2-4
TGCAGCACCGGCGAGGCCGGGAAAGAAGCGGGAGGGAGGTACATTCAGTACTTC
CSTGEAGKEAGGRYIQYF
>-|-|TRBV28|TRBJ1-2
TGTGCCAGCAGTTTAGGAGAAGTCTATGGCTACACCTTC
CASSLGEVYGYTF
>-|-|TRBV30|TRBJ2-2
TGTGCCTGGAGTGCCCTAGCTTCTGACACCGGGGAGCTGTTTTTT
CAWSALASDTGELFF
>once|TRBD1|TRBV10-3|TRBJ1-4
TGTGCCATCAGTGAGCCCGACAGGGGCGCCGAAAAACTGTTTTTT
CAISEPDRGAEKLFF
>few|-|TRBV6-1|TRBJ1-5
TGTGCCAGCAGTGCGTCGACCGGGGGCAATCAGCCCCAGCATTTT
CASSASTGGNQPQHF
>-|-|TRBV25-1|TRBJ1-6
TGTGCCAGCAGCAGACAGGTTGGGAATTCACCCCTCCACTTT
CASSRQVGNSPLHF
>-|TRBD2|TRBV16|TRBJ2-1
TGTGCCAGCAGCCAATCGGGGGTAGCGGGCAATGAGCAGTTCTTC
CASSQSGVAGNEQFF
>-|-|TRBV2|TRBJ1-6
TGTGCCAGCAGTGAATTTCAGGGTTTGGGGTCACCCCTCCACTTT
CASSEFQGLGSPLHF
>-|TRBD2|TRBV7-9|TRBJ2-7
TGTGCCAGCAGCTCCAGCGGGAGCTCCTACGAGCAGTACTTC
CASSSSGSSYEQYF
>-|TRBD1|TRBV28|TRBJ1-5
TGTGCCAGCAGTTTAATTCAGGGGGCCGGTCAGCCCCAGCATTTT
CASSLIQGAGQPQHF
>-|-|TRBV5-1|TRBJ2-5
TGCGCCAGCAGCAGCGGCTGGACAGAAGATGAGACCCAGTACTTC
CASSSGWTEDETQYF
>-|-|TRBV28|TRBJ2-7
TGTGCCAGCAGTTTAGGGGGCAACTACGAGCAGTACTTC
CASSLGGNYEQYF
>-|-|TRBV7-8|TRBJ2-1
TGTGCCAGCAGCTTGGAGGGAGTGAGCAATGAGCAGTTCTTC
CASSLEGVSNEQFF
>-|TRBD2|TRBV28|TRBJ2-2
TGTGCCAGCAGCCGGAGAGACGACCGCGGGGGAAAAGACACCGGGGAGCTGTTTTTT
CASSRRDDRGGKDTGELFF
>-|TRBD1|TRBV2|TRBJ2-3
TGTGCCAGCAGTCGGACAGGGTTCACAGATACGCAGTATTTT
CASSRTGFTDTQYF
>-|-|TRBV28|TRBJ2-3
TGTGCCAGCAGTTCGGGCGGACAAAGCACAGATACGCAGTATTTT
CASSSGGQSTDTQYF
>-|-|TRBV6-1|TRBJ1-2
TGTGCCAGCAGTGAATCGTCGGGCTATGGCTACACCTTC
CASSESSGYGYTF